Presented here are 6 T cell receptor beta chains from one specimen sequenced in a study of human T cells and chemical hapten exposure. Time point reported: pre-sensitization, week 0. Noted treatment: therapeutic diphenylcyclopropenone sensitization with weekly scalp DPC. The authors' total RNA extraction used unfractionated whole blood. TCRdb re-called the RACE reads through MiXCR, storing one row per CDR3 protein. Of roughly 38,000 distinct CDR3 sequences detected, 12% appear once; the ten largest clones hold around 2%. The source material was whole blood, sampled in connection with sensitization to the hapten diphenylcyclopropenone (DPC). The receptor set was obtained from a woman between 40 and 50 years old with alopecia areata. Some clones in this sample may be carry-over from other donors' samples.

The V gene is TRBV28, the J gene TRBJ2-1, with 11 bases identical to TRBD2. J lost 7 bases, V lost 6 bases, and 2 bases had no gene match. Germline V gene data show CDR1 as MDHEN and CDR2 as SYDVKM. The CDR3 has 13 residues. This CDR3 reads CASRLAGVNEQFF. The CDR3 DNA reads as TGTGCCAGCAGACTAGCGGGAGTTAATGAGCAGTTCTTC.

This CDR3 reads CSVGGPPSYGYTF. The CDR3 bases are TGCAGCGTGGGGGGACCGCCGAGCTATGGCTACACCTTC. The chain combines TRBV29-1 with TRBJ1-2, with D possibly TRBD1 on 5 matching bases. Germline CDR1 reads SQVTM; CDR2 reads ANQGSEA. The V gene lost 6 bases and the J gene lost 4 bases, with 15 bases spanning the gap. This CDR3 comprises 13 residues.

This clonotype appeared many times. One end of the junction is discordant with germline, which a read error may explain. This sequence joins TRBV10-2 and TRBJ2-4; TRBD2 agrees at 8 bases. The germline V gene encodes CDR1 WSHSY and CDR2 SAAADI. This CDR3 comprises 12 residues. The CDR3 DNA sequence: TGCGCCAGCAGTGAGCTCTCTAGCGGGTCGCACTTC. Encoded protein: CASSELSSGSHF.

This clonotype was seen repeatedly, ten times or more. The V and J genes are TRBV10-2 and TRBJ2-1, with 15 bases identical to TRBD2. CDR1 is WSHSY, CDR2 SAAADI, per germline. V lost 7 bases and J lost 6; bases outside the gene matches: 4. The CDR3 loop spans 15 amino acids. DNA of the CDR3: TGCGCCAGCACCCGGACTAGCGGGGGGGCCAATGAGCAGTTCTTC. Its translation: CASTRTSGGANEQFF.

This clonotype was seen more than once but under ten times. In DNA, the CDR3 is TGTGCCAGCAGTTCCCCTGCGCCGACTATCCCCTACGAGCAGTACTTC. Its protein is CASSSPAPTIPYEQYF. The chain employs TRBV28 and TRBJ2-7; a possible D gene is TRBD2 (5 bases). The germline V gene encodes CDR1 MDHEN and CDR2 SYDVKM. The CDR3 totals 16 residues. Trimming took 4 bases from V and 2 from J, leaving 18 bases between them.

This clonotype was found a few times. The chain has TRBV20-1 and TRBJ2-5; D call uncertain. The CDR3 consists of 10 residues. Germline CDR1 reads DFQATT; CDR2 reads SNEGSKA (reference sequence). V gave up 6 bases and J gave up 5 bases, with 7 bases separating them. CDR3 DNA: TGCAGTGCCGCCTGGGAGACCCAGTACTTC. Its protein product is CSAAWETQYF.